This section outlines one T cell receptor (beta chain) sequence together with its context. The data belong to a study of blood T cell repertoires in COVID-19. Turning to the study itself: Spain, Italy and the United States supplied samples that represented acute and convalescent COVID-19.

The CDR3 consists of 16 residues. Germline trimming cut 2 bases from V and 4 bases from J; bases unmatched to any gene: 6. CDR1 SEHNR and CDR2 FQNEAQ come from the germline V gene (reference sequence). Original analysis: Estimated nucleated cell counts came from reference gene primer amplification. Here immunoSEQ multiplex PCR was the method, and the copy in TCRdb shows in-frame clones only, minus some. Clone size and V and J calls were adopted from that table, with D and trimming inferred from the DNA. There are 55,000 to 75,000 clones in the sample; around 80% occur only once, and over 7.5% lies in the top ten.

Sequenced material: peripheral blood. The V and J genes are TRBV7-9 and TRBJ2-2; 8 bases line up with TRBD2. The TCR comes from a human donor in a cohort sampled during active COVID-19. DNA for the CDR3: TGTGCCAGCAGCTTATGGCTAGCGGGCGGCACCGGGGAGCTGTTTTTT. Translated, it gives CASSLWLAGGTGELFF.